This T cell receptor (beta chain) was captured in a study of cytomegalovirus exposure and HLA in healthy donors (dated by TCRdb to about 2017). As for the study more broadly: In an earlier analysis of approximately 500 of the donors, approximately 260 Gb of sequence data and 117 million unique TCR beta sequences from 150 million to 200 million T cells were reported. An early release that covered fewer than 800 HLA-typed donors contained approximately 300 gigabases of sequencing data and 75 million to 100 million unique TCR sequences. Of the 350 to 450 genotyped donors, approximately 82% fell in the genetic ancestry cluster associated with self-reported Caucasian donors. The study aimed to test whether cataloging public T cell receptors could reveal signatures of past pathogen exposure. The study profiled the T cell repertoires of hundreds of subjects by immunosequencing and related them to cytomegalovirus serostatus. In addition to the first cohort of 666 subjects, a separate validation cohort of approximately 120 different subjects was used. High-throughput TCR immunosequencing, statistical association of individual TCRs with disease status, and machine learning were combined to predict cytomegalovirus infection status. A later analysis re-analyzed previously published TCR beta repertoires from 666 donors and added high-resolution HLA genotyping to study TCR occurrence patterns. The later analysis used no new phenotypic data to find candidate immune exposures, relying instead on TCR beta sequences and their occurrence across donors. An earlier analysis of several hundred of the donors used high-throughput TCR beta sequencing to judge whether each TCR beta V gene segment behaved as functional or pseudogenic. Donor age, sex, ethnicity and CMV serostatus were compiled alongside the repertoire data. Genome-wide SNP genotypes for about 60% of the 666 donors were used in a later genetic analysis, which treated that subset as a discovery cohort. All discovery cohort repertoires had been generated on a single sequencing platform. HLA typing included class I and class II loci at four-digit resolution. Typing coverage differed by locus: A, B, C, DRB1 and DQB1 were typed in about 620-640 donors, DQA1 in approximately 520, DPA1 in around 600, and DPB1 in around 490. Because of strong linkage in the cohort, five DR-DQ haplotypes were treated as single units for association and clustering. Among about 370 genotyped donors of the cohort, an average of approximately 200,000 unique TCR beta nucleotide sequences was sequenced per donor, of which 15% to 20% were non-productive. Overall results and qualifications from the work: In a later analysis, some 18,000 TCR beta sequences were associated with specific HLA alleles at a false discovery rate of 0.05. In an earlier analysis of around 600 of the donors, most TCR beta V segments appeared in productive rearrangements about 90% or about 30% of the time, broadly matching IMGT annotations. In a later genetic analysis, fewer N-insertions in productive TCRs were reported among donors in an Asian-associated ancestry cluster than the 666-donor mean. Compared with equally common non-associated chains, HLA-associated TCR beta chains in a later analysis were more clonally expanded and had lower generation probabilities. A total of roughly 160 TCR beta chains were listed by the study as associated with cytomegalovirus. Some IMGT-functional V segments, including TRBV6-2 and TRBV6-3, could not be told apart with the 87-base-pair reads, so those segments were excluded. V-gene and J-gene trimming of TCR beta chains was associated with a missense DCLRE1C variant in a later genetic analysis, and the association was replicated in an independent cohort. It was suggested by the authors that the approach could potentially be generalized to other disease states and immunological phenotypes. Immune exposure information for the cohort was limited to CMV serostatus. Most CMV-associated TCR beta chains appeared to be HLA-restricted in a later analysis, and the HLA associations seemed to be driven largely by CMV exposure. In vitro tests confirmed that a few of the cytomegalovirus-associated TCR beta chains recognize cytomegalovirus antigens. Most TCR sequences were observed very rarely across donors, whereas some public TCRs were present in many individuals. Several of the top co-occurrence clusters appeared to be linked to parvovirus B19, influenza, CMV and Epstein-Barr virus, according to a later analysis. The sequencing pipeline was judged likely to have produced a cluster of highly shared sequence variants as a technical artifact. Correlated functional status among segregating V segments might reflect linkage disequilibrium, but an unknown experimental factor could not be ruled out. In both the original and validation cohorts, the classifier was reported to diagnose cytomegalovirus status with high specificity and sensitivity. The presence/absence analyses assumed that sequencing depth was roughly uniform across donors, and that assumption may not be true. Because some donors lacked HLA typing at each locus, the association tests relied only on the typed subset. In this cohort, only TCR beta chains were sequenced, and detectable features were limited by the absence of alpha or paired-chain data. When HLA alleles, especially DR and DQ, strongly co-occurred, attributing TCR associations to individual alleles was difficult. A further reported finding was that TCR beta sequences accurately predicted the HLA-A and HLA-B alleles for most subjects in the first cohort. Fewer than 20 rarely observed V segments, including chromosome 9 orphons, were excluded from the earlier analysis of about 610 of the donors because counts were too low. In a later analysis, TCR association rates were found to vary across HLA loci, with the most associated TCRs seen for DRB1 alleles and the fewest for HLA-C alleles.

Library preparation was by the immunoSEQ multiplex PCR assay. A mixture of 60 forward primers for TCR Vbeta segments and 13 reverse primers for TCR Jbeta segments was used in the multiplex PCR. Amplification of the CDR3 region of rearranged TCR beta genes was performed with a multiplex PCR assay on genomic DNA. Amplified TCR beta libraries were sequenced as 87-base-pair reads on the Illumina HiSeq System. The original methods were these. In a later analysis, tens of millions of unique TCR beta chains were counted across the roughly 670 repertoires, and around 11 million of these chains were shared by at least two donors. Raw reads were error-corrected and collapsed into unique sequences by a nearest-neighbor algorithm in which closely related sequences were merged to remove PCR and sequencing errors. V, D and J gene segments were assigned by aligning CDR3 sequences to IMGT reference sequences. For a sequence to be retained, a match of at least six nucleotides to both a V gene segment and a J gene segment was required. A rearrangement was called productive if the CDR3 had no stop codons and remained in frame with V and J, and every other rearrangement was called non-productive. CDR3 was defined according to IMGT convention as the region running from the second conserved V-encoded cysteine to the conserved J-encoded phenylalanine. In an earlier analysis of 550 to 650 of the donors, sequences lacking an unambiguous match to a single V gene segment were excluded. An earlier analysis of a few hundred of the donors called V segments functional above 56.7% productive rearrangements and segregating when the between-donor standard deviation exceeded 5%. A statistical classification framework was developed to diagnose cytomegalovirus status using the catalog of TCR beta chain sequences. In a later analysis, TCR nucleotide sequences were compared against IMGT/GENE-DB human TR gene sequences so that V and J genes could be assigned. Using the TCRdist pipeline, a later analysis assigned CDR3 sequences along with most-parsimonious VDJ recombination scenarios. In a later analysis, each TCR beta chain was defined by its CDR3 amino acid sequence together with its V-gene family, and reads without a unique V-gene family were excluded. As a way to deal with suspected cross-contamination and a sequencing artifact, a later analysis dropped 640 or so nucleotide sequences that were highly shared and had low generation probability. For each public chain, a later analysis derived a clonal expansion index from normalized ranks of inferred template counts within each repertoire. A later analysis computed generation probabilities with a VDJ recombination model fitted to out-of-frame rearrangements, and checked the results against IGoR. Hypergeometric tests were used in a later analysis to score TCR-TCR, TCR-HLA and TCR-CMV co-occurrence, with a repertoire-size bias correction applied to the TCR pairs. In a later analysis, false discovery rates were estimated by permuting HLA or CMV assignments 20 times. In a later analysis, co-occurring TCRs were grouped using DBSCAN, with TCRdist sequence similarity added in when clustering inside HLA-allele-positive subsets. Co-occurrence clustering excluded repertoires with fewer than 30,000 or more than 120,000 public chains, plus five with anomalous nucleotide sharing. Entries here come from immuneACCESS through TCRdb and include only in-frame sequences with V and J called. Some clones fail to appear in such tables; in the studies checked, an unresolved V gene covers under half of the shortfall, and the cause of the remainder is unknown. The V and J calls and clone size come from that table; D and trimming were worked out from the DNA. The sample table contains some 90,000 clones; only one count was recorded for approximately 77% of them. About 9.4% of the sample belongs to the ten largest clones.

With respect to this clone: Its antigen is still unknown. Base qualities are not provided; no much larger clone lies one nucleotide away.

Trimming takes 2 bases off V and 10 bases off J; junction bases not matched to a gene: 7. CDR1 and CDR2 are read off the germline V gene as MDHEN and SYDVKM. Counted from cysteine to phenylalanine, this CDR3 has 14 amino acids. Kept here is only the CDR3 DNA, which spans 42 bases and is read in frame from base 1. The cohort consisted of fewer than 700 healthy bone marrow donors. Cohort members were all nominally healthy when sampled, although unrecorded immune exposures were likely present. Of the 666 cohort members, more than 250 had a positive CMV serostatus and 352 had a negative one, while no CMV serostatus was recorded for the donor. A peripheral blood sample was collected from each donor, and TCR beta sequencing was performed on peripheral blood mononuclear cells. Genomic DNA extraction from the blood cell samples was performed with the Qiagen DNeasy Blood Extraction Kit.

The chain was built from TRBV28 and TRBJ2-1, and 8 junction bases match TRBD2. The receptor's source is a human donor in good health. The specimen was PBMCs. The CDR3 protein is CASSLPGGPREQFF. The sequenced DNA: TGTGCCAGCAGTTTACCGGGAGGGCCTCGAGAGCAGTTCTTC.